This T cell receptor (beta chain) was identified in a study of control samples from healthy donors and cancer patients. Data came from immunoSEQ multiplex PCR; TCRdb stores just in-frame clones and leaves some out. The table includes some 190,000 clones, approximately 90% detected once. This CDR3 is built from 16 residues. Trimming took 4 bases from V and 0 from J; bases not matched to a gene: 5. Per germline, CDR1 MDHEN and CDR2 SYDVKM. The receptor comes from a man in his thirties or forties in good health. This sequence joins TRBV28 and TRBJ1-3; TRBD1 agrees at 8 bases. The sequencing sample was made of blood. In DNA form, the CDR3 reads TGTGCCAGCAGTTCCCAGGGGGCCGACTCTGGAAACACCATATATTTT. Translating gives CASSSQGADSGNTIYF.